This T cell receptor beta chain originates from a study of response to subunit inactivated influenza vaccine. As regards this clonotype: What it binds is not known.

Overall study findings and caveats: It was suggested by the authors that few new T cells are recruited by each seasonal influenza vaccination.

MiXCR, applied by TCRdb to the RT-PCR reads, yields one record per CDR3 protein. The sample includes about 500,000 distinct CDR3 sequences, approximately 17% of them seen just once. Germline V gene lookup returns CDR1 SEHNR and CDR2 FQNEAQ (reference sequence). This CDR3 spans 14 amino acids. The ends lost 5 bases at V and 3 bases at J; junction bases unmatched: 4. The sample here was CD4+ T cells sorted from PBMCs, taken around 2 years after vaccination. The clonotype originates from a man between 50 and 69 years old who received an inactivated influenza vaccine. This chain links TRBV7-9 with TRBJ2-7, with 10 bases aligning to TRBD2. For the CDR3, the DNA is TGTGCCAGCAGCGTTAGCGGGAGGAGCTACGAGCAGTACTTC. As protein: CASSVSGRSYEQYF.